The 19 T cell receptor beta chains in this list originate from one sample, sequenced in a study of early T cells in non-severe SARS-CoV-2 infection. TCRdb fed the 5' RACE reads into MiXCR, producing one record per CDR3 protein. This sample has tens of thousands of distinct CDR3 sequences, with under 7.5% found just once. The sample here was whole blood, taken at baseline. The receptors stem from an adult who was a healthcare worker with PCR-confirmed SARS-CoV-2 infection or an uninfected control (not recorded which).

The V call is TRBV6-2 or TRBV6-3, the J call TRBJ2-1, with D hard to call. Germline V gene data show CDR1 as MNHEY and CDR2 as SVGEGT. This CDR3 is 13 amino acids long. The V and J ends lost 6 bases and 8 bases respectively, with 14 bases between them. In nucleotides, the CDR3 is TGTGCCAGCAGCCGCTTCGGCGGCGATGAGCAGTTCTTC. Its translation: CASSRFGGDEQFF.

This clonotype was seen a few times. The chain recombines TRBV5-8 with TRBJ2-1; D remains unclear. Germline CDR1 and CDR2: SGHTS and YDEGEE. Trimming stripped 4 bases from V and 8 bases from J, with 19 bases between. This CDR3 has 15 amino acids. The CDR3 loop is CASSEGITMGDEQFF. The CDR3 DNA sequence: TGTGCCAGCAGCGAAGGGATTACTATGGGCGATGAGCAGTTCTTC.

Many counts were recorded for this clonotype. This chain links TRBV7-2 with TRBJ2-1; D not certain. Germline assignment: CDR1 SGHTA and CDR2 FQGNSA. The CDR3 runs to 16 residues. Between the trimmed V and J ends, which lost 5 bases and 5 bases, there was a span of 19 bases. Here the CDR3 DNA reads TGTGCCAGCAGCATGGGGTGGGGATTGTTCCACAATGAGCAGTTCTTC. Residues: CASSMGWGLFHNEQFF.

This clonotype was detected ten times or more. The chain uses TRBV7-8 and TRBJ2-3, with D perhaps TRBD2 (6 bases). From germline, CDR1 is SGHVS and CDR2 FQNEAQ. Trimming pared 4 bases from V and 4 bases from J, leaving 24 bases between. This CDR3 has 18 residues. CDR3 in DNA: TGTGCCAGCAGCTCCCCACTATCGGGGGTAAAGCCGCCAGATACGCAGTATTTT. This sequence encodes CASSSPLSGVKPPDTQYF.

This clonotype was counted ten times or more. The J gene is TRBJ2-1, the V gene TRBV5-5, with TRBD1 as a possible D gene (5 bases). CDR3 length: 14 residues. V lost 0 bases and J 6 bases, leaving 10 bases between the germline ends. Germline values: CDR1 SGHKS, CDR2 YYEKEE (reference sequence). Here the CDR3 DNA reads TGTGCCAGCAGCTTGGTTCAGGGCCGCAATGAGCAGTTCTTC. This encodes CASSLVQGRNEQFF.

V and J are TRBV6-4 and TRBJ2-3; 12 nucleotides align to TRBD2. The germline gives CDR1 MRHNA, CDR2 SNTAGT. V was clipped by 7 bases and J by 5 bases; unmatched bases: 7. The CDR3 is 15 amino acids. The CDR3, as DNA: TGTGCCAGCACCCCGACTAGCGGGGGAGGAGATACGCAGTATTTT. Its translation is CASTPTSGGGDTQYF.

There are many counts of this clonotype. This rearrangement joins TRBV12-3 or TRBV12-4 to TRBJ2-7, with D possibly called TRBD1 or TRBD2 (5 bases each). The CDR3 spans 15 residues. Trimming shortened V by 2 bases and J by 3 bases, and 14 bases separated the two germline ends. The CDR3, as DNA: TGTGCCAGCAGTTTACCCGGGGTGGGGGACTACGAGCAGTACTTC. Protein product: CASSLPGVGDYEQYF.

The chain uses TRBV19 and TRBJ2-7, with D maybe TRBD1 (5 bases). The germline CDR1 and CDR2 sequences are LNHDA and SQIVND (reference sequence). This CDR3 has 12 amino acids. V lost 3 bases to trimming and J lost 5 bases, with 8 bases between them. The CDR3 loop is CASSIKGNEQYF. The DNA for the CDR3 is TGTGCCAGTAGTATTAAGGGGAACGAGCAGTACTTC.

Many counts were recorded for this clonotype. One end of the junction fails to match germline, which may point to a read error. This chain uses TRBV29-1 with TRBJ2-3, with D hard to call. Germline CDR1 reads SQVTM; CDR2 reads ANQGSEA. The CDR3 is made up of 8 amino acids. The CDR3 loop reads CSVGSVWF. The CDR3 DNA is TGCAGCGTTGGCTCAGTATGGTTT.

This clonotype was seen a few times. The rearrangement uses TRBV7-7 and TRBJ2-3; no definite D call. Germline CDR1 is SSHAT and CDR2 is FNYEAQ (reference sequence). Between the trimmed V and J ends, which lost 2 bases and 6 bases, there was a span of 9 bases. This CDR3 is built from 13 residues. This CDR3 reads CASSLTPPDTQYF. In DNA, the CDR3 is TGTGCCAGCAGCTTAACCCCCCCGGATACGCAGTATTTT.

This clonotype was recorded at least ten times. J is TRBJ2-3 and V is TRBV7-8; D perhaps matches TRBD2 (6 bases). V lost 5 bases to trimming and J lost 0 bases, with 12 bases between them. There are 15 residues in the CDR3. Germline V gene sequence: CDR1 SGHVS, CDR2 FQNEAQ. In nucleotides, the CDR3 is TGTGCCAGCAGCCGCGGGACCACTAGCACAGATACGCAGTATTTT. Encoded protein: CASSRGTTSTDTQYF.

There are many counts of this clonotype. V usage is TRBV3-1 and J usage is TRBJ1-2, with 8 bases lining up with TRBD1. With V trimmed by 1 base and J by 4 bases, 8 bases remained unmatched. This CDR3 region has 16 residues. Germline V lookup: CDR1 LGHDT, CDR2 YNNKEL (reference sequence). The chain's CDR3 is CASSQGADRGSYGYTF. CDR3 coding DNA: TGTGCCAGCAGCCAAGGCGCCGACAGGGGCAGCTATGGCTACACCTTC.

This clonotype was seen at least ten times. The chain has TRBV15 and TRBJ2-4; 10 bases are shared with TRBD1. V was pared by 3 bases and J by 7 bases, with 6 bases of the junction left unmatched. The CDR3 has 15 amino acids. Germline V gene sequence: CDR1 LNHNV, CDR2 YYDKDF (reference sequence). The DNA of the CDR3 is TGTGCCACCAGCAGGGGACAGGGGCCTGAGAACATTCAGTACTTC. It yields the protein CATSRGQGPENIQYF.

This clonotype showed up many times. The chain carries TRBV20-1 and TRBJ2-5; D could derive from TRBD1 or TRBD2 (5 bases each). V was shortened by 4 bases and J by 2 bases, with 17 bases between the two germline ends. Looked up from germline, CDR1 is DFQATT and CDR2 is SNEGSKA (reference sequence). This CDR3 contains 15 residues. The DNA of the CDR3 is TGCAGTGCTATCGGGGACCGACGGCTACAAGAGACCCAGTACTTC. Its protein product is CSAIGDRRLQETQYF.

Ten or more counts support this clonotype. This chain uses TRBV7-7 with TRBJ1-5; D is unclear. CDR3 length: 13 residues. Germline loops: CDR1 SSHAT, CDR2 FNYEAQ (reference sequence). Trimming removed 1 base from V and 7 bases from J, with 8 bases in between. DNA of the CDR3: TGTGCCAGCAGCTTAGAACTTGGGCAGCCCCAGCATTTT. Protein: CASSLELGQPQHF.

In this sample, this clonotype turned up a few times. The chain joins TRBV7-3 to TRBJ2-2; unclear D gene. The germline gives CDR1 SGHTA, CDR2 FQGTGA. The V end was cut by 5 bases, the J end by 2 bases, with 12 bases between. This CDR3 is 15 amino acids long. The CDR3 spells CASSLRSANTGELFF. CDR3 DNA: TGTGCCAGCAGCCTTAGGTCAGCAAACACCGGGGAGCTGTTTTTT. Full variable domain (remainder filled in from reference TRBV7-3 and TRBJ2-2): GAGVSQTPSNKVTEKGKYVELRCDPISGHTALYWYRQSLGQGPEFLIYFQGTGAADDSGLPNDRFFAVRPEGSVSTLKIQRTERGDSAVYLCASSLRSANTGELFFGEGSRLTVL.

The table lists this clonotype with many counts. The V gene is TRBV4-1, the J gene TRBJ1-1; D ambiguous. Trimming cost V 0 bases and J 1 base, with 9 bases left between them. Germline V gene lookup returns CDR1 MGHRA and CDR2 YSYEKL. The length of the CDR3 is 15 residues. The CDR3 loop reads CASSQDWEANTEAFF. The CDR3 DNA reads TGCGCCAGCAGCCAAGATTGGGAAGCGAACACTGAAGCTTTCTTT.

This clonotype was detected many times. The CDR3 nucleotides read TGCAGTGCCCCACCTCTGTCCGGGACAGGGGTTACTCCAGATACGCAGTATTTT. Its translation: CSAPPLSGTGVTPDTQYF. The chain employs TRBV20-1 and TRBJ2-3; TRBD1 matches 10 bases. The CDR3 is 18 amino acids. V was clipped by 6 bases and J by 4 bases; unmatched bases: 19. The germline gives CDR1 DFQATT, CDR2 SNEGSKA (reference sequence).

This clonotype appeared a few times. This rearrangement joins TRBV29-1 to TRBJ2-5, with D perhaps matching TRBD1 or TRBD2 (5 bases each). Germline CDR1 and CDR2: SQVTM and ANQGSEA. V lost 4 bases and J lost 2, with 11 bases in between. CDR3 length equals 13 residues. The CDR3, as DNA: TGCAGCGTTGTAGGTGGGGGTCAAGAGACCCAGTACTTC. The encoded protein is CSVVGGGQETQYF.